One sample yielded the 27 T cell receptor beta chains listed below, sequenced in a study of cytomegalovirus exposure and HLA in healthy donors. 60 Vbeta and 13 Jbeta primers were used in PCR. Data came from immunoSEQ multiplex PCR; TCRdb stores just in-frame clones and leaves some out. The sample holds over 85,000 clones, under 85% seen once. Sequencing was done on a sample of PBMCs. The origin of the receptors is a man aged 35-49 years in good health and CMV-seronegative.

This chain uses TRBV19 with TRBJ2-1, with D perhaps matching TRBD2 (6 bases). Germline-derived CDR1 and CDR2 are LNHDA and SQIVND (reference sequence). V lost 6 bases and J 10 bases, leaving 19 bases between the germline ends. The CDR3 is 14 residues long. The DNA of the CDR3 is TGTGCCAGTAGCTCACCTGGGGGAGGCGGGGAGCAGTTCTTC. It translates to CASSSPGGGGEQFF.

The chain has TRBV19 and TRBJ2-1; 10 nucleotides agree with TRBD1. Germline assignment: CDR1 LNHDA and CDR2 SQIVND (reference sequence). The CDR3 loop spans 15 amino acids. V was clipped by 4 bases and J by 8 bases; unmatched bases: 8. CDR3 sequence: CASSTGQGPGDEQFF. CDR3 coding DNA: TGTGCCAGTAGTACGGGACAGGGGCCGGGGGATGAGCAGTTCTTC.

The gene calls are TRBV6-1 and TRBJ2-7; 11 bases line up with TRBD2. The CDR3 consists of 15 residues. Unmatched junction bases numbered 8, after V lost 4 bases and J lost 6 bases. CDR1 MNHNS and CDR2 SASEGT come from the germline V gene. The CDR3 reads CASSGTSGSHAEQYF. CDR3 coding DNA: TGTGCCAGCAGTGGAACTAGCGGGAGTCATGCCGAGCAGTACTTC.

J is TRBJ2-1 and V is TRBV5-8, with TRBD1 matching 9 bases. The V and J ends lost 4 bases and 2 bases, in that order; junction bases with no gene match: 16. The V gene's germline CDR1 is SGHTS and CDR2 YDEGEE. This CDR3 has 19 amino acids. The CDR3 reads CASSVDRGAQPHTYNEQFF. CDR3 DNA sequence: TGTGCCAGCAGCGTGGACAGGGGCGCCCAGCCCCACACCTACAATGAGCAGTTCTTC.

The V gene is TRBV11-3, the J gene TRBJ2-2; 8 positions match TRBD1. The CDR3 is made up of 16 amino acids. V lost 1 base, J lost 5 bases, and 6 bases stayed unmatched. CDR1 is SGHNT and CDR2 is YENEEA in the germline V gene. The CDR3 loop is CASSLAATGATGELFF. In DNA form, the CDR3 reads TGTGCCAGCAGCTTAGCCGCGACAGGGGCTACCGGGGAGCTGTTTTTT.

The chain recombines TRBV5-6 with TRBJ2-5, with TRBD2 identical over 15 bases. Germline values: CDR1 SGHDT, CDR2 YYEEEE. V was pared by 3 bases and J by 4 bases, with 4 bases of the junction left unmatched. CDR3 length: 16 amino acids. The CDR3 loop is CASSWGLAGGGETQYF. The CDR3 region has the DNA TGTGCCAGCAGCTGGGGACTAGCGGGAGGAGGAGAGACCCAGTACTTC.

Details on this clone: Its ends do not fully match the called genes, so a read error is possible. V usage is TRBV25-1 and J usage is TRBJ1-4; 9 nucleotides align to TRBD1. CDR3 size: 14 residues. Germline V gene sequence: CDR1 MGHDK, CDR2 SYGVNS. The CDR3 nucleotides read TGTGCTAGCAGCGGGGGACAGGGTAATGAAAAACTGCTTTTT. It is translated as CASSGGQGNEKLLF.

The chain recombines TRBV7-9 with TRBJ2-2, with no clear D. Germline CDR1 is SEHNR and CDR2 is FQNEAQ (reference sequence). Trimming stripped 5 bases from V and 5 bases from J, with 15 bases between. The CDR3 contains 15 residues. CDR3 residues: CASSPAGSTTGELFF. The DNA for the CDR3 is TGTGCCAGCAGCCCGGCAGGTTCTACTACCGGGGAGCTGTTTTTT.

The rearrangement links TRBV6-5 to TRBJ1-2, with 8 positions matching TRBD1. This CDR3 spans 13 amino acids. The V gene end was trimmed by 6 bases and the J gene end by 5 bases; junction bases not matched to a gene: 5. Germline V CDR1 and CDR2: MNHEY, SVGAGI. The CDR3: CASSRTGRYGYTF. As DNA, the CDR3 is TGTGCCAGCAGCCGGACAGGGCGGTATGGCTACACCTTC.

The chain has TRBV5-6 and TRBJ2-3, with TRBD1 matching 11 bases. There are 16 residues in the CDR3. J gave up 4 bases and V 0 bases, and 4 bases lay outside the gene matches. Germline CDR1 reads SGHDT; CDR2 reads YYEEEE. CDR3 bases: TGTGCCAGCAGCTTGGAGGGACAGGGGGTTTCAGATACGCAGTATTTT. Encoded protein: CASSLEGQGVSDTQYF.

The chain links TRBV9 to TRBJ2-5, with TRBD2 matching 11 bases. The CDR3 contains 15 residues. Germline CDR1 is SGDLS and CDR2 is YYNGEE. V lost 3 bases to trimming and J lost 4 bases; unmatched junction nucleotides: 5. The chain's CDR3 is CASSAFTSGGETQYF. The DNA of the CDR3 is TGTGCCAGCAGCGCCTTCACTAGCGGGGGAGAGACCCAGTACTTC.

The chain recombines TRBV6-6 with TRBJ1-3; no clear D. The length of the CDR3 is 16 residues. CDR1 and CDR2 from the germline V gene are MNHNY and SVGAGI (reference sequence). With 0 bases removed from V and 0 bases from J, the gap between germline ends came to 9 bases. CDR3 sequence: CASSYSVAGSGNTIYF. The CDR3 coding sequence is TGTGCCAGCAGTTACTCAGTCGCGGGCTCTGGAAACACCATATATTTT.

A few counts support this clone. The gene calls are TRBV28 and TRBJ2-7; TRBD1 might be the D (5 bases). Trimming took 4 bases from V and 2 from J, leaving 12 bases between them. The CDR3 spans 14 residues. Germline V gene data show CDR1 as MDHEN and CDR2 as SYDVKM. CDR3 DNA: TGTGCCAGCAGTTCCAGACAGAAAACCTACGAGCAGTACTTC. Residues: CASSSRQKTYEQYF.

CDR3 DNA: TGTGCCAGCAGTTACGGCGGGTTGCGCGAGCAGTACTTC. Protein sequence: CASSYGGLREQYF. V gene TRBV6-5 combines with J gene TRBJ2-7; D is possibly TRBD2 (5 bases). This CDR3 region has 13 residues. Trimming left V 2 bases short and J 6 bases short, with 11 bases between. Germline CDR1 is MNHEY and CDR2 is SVGAGI.

The chain employs TRBV7-2 and TRBJ1-5, with D possibly being TRBD1 (5 bases). Germline V gene lookup returns CDR1 SGHTA and CDR2 FQGNSA. With 0 bases removed from V and 5 bases from J, the gap between germline ends came to 14 bases. This CDR3 is 16 amino acids long. The CDR3 is CASSLAPQGMDQPQHF. CDR3 bases: TGTGCCAGCAGCTTAGCTCCTCAGGGAATGGATCAGCCCCAGCATTTT.

A remark on this clone: One end of the junction is discordant with germline, which a read error may explain. The chain carries TRBV7-9 and TRBJ1-2; 8 bases are shared with TRBD1. Germline-derived CDR1 and CDR2 are SEHNR and FQNEAQ (reference sequence). The length of the CDR3 is 16 residues. In DNA form, the CDR3 reads TGTTCCAGCAGCTTACAAGGCAGGGGGCGCGACTATGGCTACACCTTC. Protein: CSSSLQGRGRDYGYTF.

The genes are TRBV5-1 and TRBJ2-6; 8 bases fit TRBD1. Germline-derived CDR1 and CDR2 are SGHRS and YFSETQ. The CDR3 has 18 amino acids. V shed 4 bases and J 0 bases; nucleotides not matched to a gene: 9. In DNA, the CDR3 is TGCGCCAGCAGCCCCCAGGACAGGGCCAGCTCTGGGGCCAACGTCCTGACTTTC. Encoded protein: CASSPQDRASSGANVLTF.

This chain connects TRBV2 to TRBJ2-1; 7 positions match TRBD2. This CDR3 comprises 16 residues. CDR1 is SNHLY, CDR2 FYNNEI, per germline. With V trimmed by 4 bases and J by 2 bases, 8 bases remained unmatched. In DNA, the CDR3 is TGTGCCAGCAGTGCGGCTAGCGGATCAACCTACAATGAGCAGTTCTTC. Residues: CASSAASGSTYNEQFF.

This clone was seen just once. The J gene is TRBJ2-1, the V gene TRBV7-7; 8 bases are shared with TRBD2. Germline loops: CDR1 SSHAT, CDR2 FNYEAQ (reference sequence). The CDR3 spans 16 residues. Losses at the gene ends were 1 base for V and 4 bases for J; bases not matched to a gene: 6. CDR3 loop: CASSLDASGSYNEQFF. The CDR3 DNA is TGTGCCAGCAGCTTAGATGCCAGCGGGAGTTACAATGAGCAGTTCTTC.

The rearrangement joins TRBV25-1 to TRBJ2-3; 13 bases are shared with TRBD2. The CDR3 is 16 amino acids. V lost 6 bases and J lost 4; bases outside the gene matches: 7. The germline V gene has CDR1 MGHDK and CDR2 SYGVNS. In DNA form, the CDR3 reads TGTGCCAGCAGCCCGGGACTAGCGGGATTCGCAGATACGCAGTATTTT. As protein: CASSPGLAGFADTQYF.

The chain couples TRBV7-9 to TRBJ2-7, with D possibly TRBD2 on 6 matching bases. The V end lost 8 bases, the J end lost 4 bases, and 24 bases lay between the germline ends. CDR3 length: 16 amino acids. From germline, CDR1 is SEHNR and CDR2 FQNEAQ (reference sequence). The CDR3 sequence: CASGSVEWRGPYEQYF. For the CDR3, the DNA is TGTGCCAGCGGTTCCGTCGAGTGGCGGGGACCTTACGAGCAGTACTTC. The entire variable domain, with the rest obtained from reference TRBV7-9 and TRBJ2-7, is as follows: DTGVSQNPRHKITKRGQNVTFRCDPISEHNRLYWYRQTLGQGPEFLTYFQNEAQLEKSRLLSDRFSAERPKGSFSTLEIQRTEQGDSAMYLCASGSVEWRGPYEQYFGPGTRLTVT.

The chain carries TRBV4-3 and TRBJ1-1; TRBD1 matches 8 bases. With V trimmed by 0 bases and J by 0 bases, 6 bases remained unmatched. Germline loops: CDR1 LGHNA, CDR2 YSLEER. This CDR3 spans 17 amino acids. The CDR3 DNA reads TGCGCCAGCAGCCAAGATGGACAGGGAGGAATGAACACTGAAGCTTTCTTT. It yields the protein CASSQDGQGGMNTEAFF.

V usage is TRBV5-6 and J usage is TRBJ1-4; 7 bases are a match to TRBD1. The CDR3 length is 14 residues. Germline CDR1 reads SGHDT; CDR2 reads YYEEEE. After removal of 5 bases from V and 5 bases from J, the junction contained 6 bases not matched to a gene. CDR3 sequence reads: CASSATGRNEKLFF. The CDR3 nucleotides are TGTGCCAGCAGTGCGACAGGGAGGAATGAAAAACTGTTTTTT.

This rearrangement joins TRBV6-1 to TRBJ1-1; 8 nucleotides line up with TRBD1. The V gene's germline CDR1 is MNHNS and CDR2 SASEGT. This CDR3 comprises 12 residues. V was pared by 11 bases and J by 5 bases, with 7 bases of the junction left unmatched. CDR3 residues: CAARQGMTEAFF. The CDR3 nucleotides read TGTGCCGCCCGACAGGGGATGACTGAAGCTTTCTTT.

The chain employs TRBV4-3 and TRBJ2-7; 7 bases match TRBD1. The J segment lost 0 bases and the V segment lost 3 bases, leaving 5 bases of the junction unmatched. Germline V gene lookup returns CDR1 LGHNA and CDR2 YSLEER. The CDR3 is 15 amino acids. The CDR3 sequence: CASSQYRDSSYEQYF. Here the CDR3 DNA reads TGCGCCAGCAGCCAGTACCGGGACAGCTCCTACGAGCAGTACTTC.

This chain connects TRBV7-2 to TRBJ2-5; the match to TRBD2 covers 10 bases. The CDR3 runs 15 residues. Germline trimming cut 1 base from V and 9 bases from J; bases unmatched to any gene: 8. The germline V gene encodes CDR1 SGHTA and CDR2 FQGNSA. The CDR3 DNA reads as TGTGCCAGCAGCTTAGTTGGGCTAGCGGGAGAAGCCCAGTACTTC. It encodes CASSLVGLAGEAQYF.

This clone was counted between two and nine times. The chain employs TRBV5-5 and TRBJ2-1; D perhaps matches TRBD2 (6 bases). Trimming removed 0 bases from V and 8 bases from J, with 15 bases in between. Germline CDR1 and CDR2: SGHKS and YYEKEE (reference sequence). This CDR3 region has 15 residues. The DNA for the CDR3 is TGTGCCAGCAGCTTGGTTAGCGGAGAAGTCTATGAGCAGTTCTTC. Amino acids: CASSLVSGEVYEQFF.